The 2 T cell receptor beta chains below all came from one sample that was sequenced in a study of CD8 T cells in ankylosing spondylitis. TCRdb reanalysed the 5' RACE reads using MiXCR and keeps one entry per CDR3 protein. The sample yields about 220,000 distinct CDR3 sequences, 20% to 30% seen once. The specimen sequenced was blood, either unsorted or a sorted T cell fraction (not recorded which). Receptors were obtained from a male donor with ankylosing spondylitis or in good health (not recorded which).

The chain employs TRBV9 and TRBJ2-1; TRBD1 matches 10 bases. The CDR3 covers 14 residues. J was trimmed by 9 bases and V by 4 bases; bases with no gene match: 7. Germline loops: CDR1 SGDLS, CDR2 YYNGEE. CDR3 DNA: TGTGCCAGCAGCAGCCGGGACAGGGGCCCTGAGCAGTTCTTC. Amino acids: CASSSRDRGPEQFF.

The J gene is TRBJ1-5, the V gene TRBV20-1; maybe TRBD1 (6 bases). CDR1 is DFQATT, CDR2 SNEGSKA, per germline (reference sequence). The CDR3 loop spans 13 amino acids. V was cut by 1 base and J by 6 bases, with 10 bases left in between. CDR3 DNA sequence: TGCAGTGCTAGAGTTCCAGGGGCTCAGCCCCAGCATTTT. Amino acid sequence: CSARVPGAQPQHF.